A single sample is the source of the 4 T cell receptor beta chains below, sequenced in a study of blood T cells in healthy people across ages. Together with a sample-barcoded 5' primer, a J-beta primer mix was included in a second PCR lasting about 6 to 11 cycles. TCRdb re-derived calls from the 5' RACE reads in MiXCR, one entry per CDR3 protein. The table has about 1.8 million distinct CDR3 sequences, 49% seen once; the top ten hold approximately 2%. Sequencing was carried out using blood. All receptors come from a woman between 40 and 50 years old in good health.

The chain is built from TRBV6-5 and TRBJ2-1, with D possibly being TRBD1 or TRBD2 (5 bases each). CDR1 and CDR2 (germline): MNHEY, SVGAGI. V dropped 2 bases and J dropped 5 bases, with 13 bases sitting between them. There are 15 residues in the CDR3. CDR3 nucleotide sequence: TGTGCCAGCAGTTACACCGGGACCCTTAACAATGAGCAGTTCTTC. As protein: CASSYTGTLNNEQFF.

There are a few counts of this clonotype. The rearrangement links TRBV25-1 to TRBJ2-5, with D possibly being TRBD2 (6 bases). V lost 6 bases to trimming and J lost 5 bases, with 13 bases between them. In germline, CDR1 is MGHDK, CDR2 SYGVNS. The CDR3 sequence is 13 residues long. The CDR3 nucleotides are TGTGCCAGCAGATATGGGGGGACGGAGACCCAGTACTTC. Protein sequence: CASRYGGTETQYF.

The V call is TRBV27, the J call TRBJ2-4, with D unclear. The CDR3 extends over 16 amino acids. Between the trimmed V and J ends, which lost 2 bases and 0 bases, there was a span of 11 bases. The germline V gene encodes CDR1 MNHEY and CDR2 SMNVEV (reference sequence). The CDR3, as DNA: TGTGCCAGCAGTTTACGAGCAAACTTAGCCAAAAACATTCAGTACTTC. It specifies CASSLRANLAKNIQYF.

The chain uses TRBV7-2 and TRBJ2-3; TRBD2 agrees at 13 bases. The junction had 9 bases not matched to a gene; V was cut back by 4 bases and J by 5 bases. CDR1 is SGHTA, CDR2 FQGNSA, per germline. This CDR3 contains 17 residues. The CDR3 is CASSSYPGLAGLDTQYF. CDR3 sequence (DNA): TGTGCCAGCAGCTCTTATCCGGGACTAGCGGGGTTAGATACGCAGTATTTT.